The 5 T cell receptor beta chains listed next were all sequenced from one sample in a study of blood T cell repertoires in COVID-19. Sequenced by immunoSEQ multiplex PCR; TCRdb stores in-frame clones only, minus some. The table records over 70,000 clones, about 80% of them present only once. Sequencing was carried out using peripheral blood. The receptors stem from a human donor in a cohort sampled during active COVID-19.

The chain carries TRBV4-2 and TRBJ2-7; tentatively, D is TRBD2 (5 bases). The germline gives CDR1 LGHNA, CDR2 YNFKEQ. The V end lost 0 bases, the J end lost 2 bases, and 11 bases lay between the germline ends. This CDR3 spans 15 amino acids. CDR3 amino acids: CASSQDRGVPYEQYF. The CDR3 nucleotides read TGTGCCAGCAGCCAAGATCGGGGTGTACCCTACGAGCAGTACTTC.

The V call is TRBV7-8, the J call TRBJ2-3; tentatively, D is TRBD1 (6 bases). Trimming took 5 bases from V and 3 from J, leaving 15 bases between them. Germline V gene data show CDR1 as SGHVS and CDR2 as FQNEAQ. There are 15 residues in the CDR3. The CDR3, as DNA: TGTGCCAGCAGCGGGGGCCAAAGGAGGACAGATACGCAGTATTTT. Its translation is CASSGGQRRTDTQYF.

The CDR3 bases are TGTGCCAGCAGTACCACAGGTTATCAGCCCCAGCATTTT. Its translation is CASSTTGYQPQHF. V gene TRBV2 combines with J gene TRBJ1-5, with a possible D match to TRBD1 (5 bases). CDR3 length equals 13 residues. Germline lookup yields CDR1 SNHLY and CDR2 FYNNEI. Trimming pared 5 bases from V and 5 bases from J, leaving 10 bases between.

This sequence joins TRBV5-4 and TRBJ2-1, with D tentatively TRBD2 (6 bases). This CDR3 region has 19 residues. V was pared by 1 base and J by 0 bases, with 20 bases between. In germline, CDR1 is SGHNT, CDR2 YYREEE (reference sequence). CDR3 coding DNA: TGTGCCAGCAGCTTGAAGGGACGGGGGTCGGGAAGCTCCTACAATGAGCAGTTCTTC. Protein sequence: CASSLKGRGSGSSYNEQFF.

This clone occurred a few times. The gene calls are TRBV9 and TRBJ1-3, with D hard to call. This CDR3 spans 11 amino acids. V was cut by 3 bases and J by 6 bases, with 4 bases left in between. The germline V gene encodes CDR1 SGDLS and CDR2 YYNGEE. For the CDR3, the DNA is TGTGCCAGCAGCGGCGAAAACACCATATATTTT. This codes for CASSGENTIYF.